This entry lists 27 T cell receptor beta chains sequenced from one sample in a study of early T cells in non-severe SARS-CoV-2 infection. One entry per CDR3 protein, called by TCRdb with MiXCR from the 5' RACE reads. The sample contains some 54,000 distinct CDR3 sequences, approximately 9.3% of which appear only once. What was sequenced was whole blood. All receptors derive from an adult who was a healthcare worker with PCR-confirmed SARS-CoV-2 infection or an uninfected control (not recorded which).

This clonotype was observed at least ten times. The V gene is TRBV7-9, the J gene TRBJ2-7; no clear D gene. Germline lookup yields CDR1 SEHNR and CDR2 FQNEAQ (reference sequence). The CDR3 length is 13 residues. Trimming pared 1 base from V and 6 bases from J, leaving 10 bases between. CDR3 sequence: CASSLVTGSEQYF. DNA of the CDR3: TGTGCCAGCAGCTTAGTTACGGGTTCCGAGCAGTACTTC. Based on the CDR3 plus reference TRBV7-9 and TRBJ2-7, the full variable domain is DTGVSQNPRHKITKRGQNVTFRCDPISEHNRLYWYRQTLGQGPEFLTYFQNEAQLEKSRLLSDRFSAERPKGSFSTLEIQRTEQGDSAMYLCASSLVTGSEQYFGPGTRLTVT.

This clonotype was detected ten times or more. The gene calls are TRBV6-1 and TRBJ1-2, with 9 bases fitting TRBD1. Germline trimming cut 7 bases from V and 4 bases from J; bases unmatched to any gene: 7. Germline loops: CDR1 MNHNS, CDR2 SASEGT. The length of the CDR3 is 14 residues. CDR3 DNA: TGTGCCAGCATTTTACAGGGGGCCGGCTATGGCTACACCTTC. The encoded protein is CASILQGAGYGYTF.

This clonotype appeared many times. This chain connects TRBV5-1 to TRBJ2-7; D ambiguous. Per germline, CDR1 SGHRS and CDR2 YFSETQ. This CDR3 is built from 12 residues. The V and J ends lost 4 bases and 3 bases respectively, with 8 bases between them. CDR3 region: CASSEDNYEQYF. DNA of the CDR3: TGCGCCAGCAGCGAGGATAACTACGAGCAGTACTTC.

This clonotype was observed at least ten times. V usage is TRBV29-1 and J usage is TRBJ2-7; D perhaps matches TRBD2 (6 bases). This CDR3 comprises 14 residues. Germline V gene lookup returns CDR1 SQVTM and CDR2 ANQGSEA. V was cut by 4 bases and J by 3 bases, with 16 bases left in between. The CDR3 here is CSVGGVGGSYEQYF. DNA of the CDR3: TGCAGCGTTGGGGGAGTGGGGGGAAGCTACGAGCAGTACTTC.

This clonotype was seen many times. Here the CDR3 reads CASSLLQPSDYGYTF. CDR3 sequence (DNA): TGTGCCAGCAGCTTATTACAACCGAGCGACTATGGCTACACCTTC. The V call is TRBV5-4, the J call TRBJ1-2; no definite D call. From germline, CDR1 is SGHNT and CDR2 YYREEE (reference sequence). CDR3 length: 15 residues. The V gene lost 2 bases and the J gene lost 3 bases, with 14 bases spanning the gap.

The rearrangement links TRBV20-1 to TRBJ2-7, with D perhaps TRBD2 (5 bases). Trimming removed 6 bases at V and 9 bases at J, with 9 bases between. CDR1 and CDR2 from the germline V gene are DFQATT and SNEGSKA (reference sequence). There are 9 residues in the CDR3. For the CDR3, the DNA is TGCAGTGCGGGAGTATGGCAGTACTTC. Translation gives CSAGVWQYF.

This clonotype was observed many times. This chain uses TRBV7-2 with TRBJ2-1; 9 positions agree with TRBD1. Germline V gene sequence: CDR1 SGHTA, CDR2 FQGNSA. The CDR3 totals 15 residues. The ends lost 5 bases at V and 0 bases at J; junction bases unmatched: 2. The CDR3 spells CASSQDRGSYNEQFF. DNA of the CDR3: TGTGCCAGCAGCCAGGACAGGGGCTCCTACAATGAGCAGTTCTTC.

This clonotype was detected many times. The CDR3 is CASSSGWRQPQHF. DNA of the CDR3: TGTGCCAGCAGTTCAGGGTGGCGGCAGCCCCAGCATTTT. The rearrangement joins TRBV7-9 to TRBJ1-5; a possible D gene is TRBD1 (5 bases). V was shortened by 6 bases and J by 7 bases, with 13 bases between the two germline ends. CDR3 size: 13 residues. Germline assignment: CDR1 SEHNR and CDR2 FQNEAQ (reference sequence).

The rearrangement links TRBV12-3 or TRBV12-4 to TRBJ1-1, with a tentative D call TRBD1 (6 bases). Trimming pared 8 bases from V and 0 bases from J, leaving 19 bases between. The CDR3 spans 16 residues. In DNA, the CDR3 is TGTGCCAGCCGCTCGGGGGGGGCGCTTTTGAACACTGAAGCTTTCTTT. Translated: CASRSGGALLNTEAFF.

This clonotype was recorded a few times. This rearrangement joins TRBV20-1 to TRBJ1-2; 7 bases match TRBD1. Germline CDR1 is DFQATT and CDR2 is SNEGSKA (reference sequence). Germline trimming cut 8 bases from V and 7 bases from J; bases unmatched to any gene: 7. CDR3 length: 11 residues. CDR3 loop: CSSEGALGYTF. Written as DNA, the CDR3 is TGCAGTTCTGAGGGGGCGCTTGGCTACACCTTC.

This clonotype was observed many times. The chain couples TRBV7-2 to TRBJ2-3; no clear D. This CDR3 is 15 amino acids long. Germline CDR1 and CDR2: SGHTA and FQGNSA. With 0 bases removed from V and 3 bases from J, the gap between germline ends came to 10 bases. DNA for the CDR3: TGTGCCAGCAGCTTAGCGCTTAAGCGAACAGATACGCAGTATTTT. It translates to CASSLALKRTDTQYF.

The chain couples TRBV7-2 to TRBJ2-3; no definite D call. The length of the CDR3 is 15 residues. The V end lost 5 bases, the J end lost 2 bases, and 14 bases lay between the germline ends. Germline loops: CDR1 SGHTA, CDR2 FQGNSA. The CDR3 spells CASSAVGSVTDTQYF. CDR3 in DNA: TGTGCCAGCAGCGCAGTTGGCTCGGTCACAGATACGCAGTATTTT. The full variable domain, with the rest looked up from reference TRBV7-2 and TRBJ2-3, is GAGVSQSPSNKVTEKGKDVELRCDPISGHTALYWYRQSLGQGLEFLIYFQGNSAPDKSGLPSDRFSAERTGGSVSTLTIQRTQQEDSAVYLCASSAVGSVTDTQYFGPGTRLTVL.

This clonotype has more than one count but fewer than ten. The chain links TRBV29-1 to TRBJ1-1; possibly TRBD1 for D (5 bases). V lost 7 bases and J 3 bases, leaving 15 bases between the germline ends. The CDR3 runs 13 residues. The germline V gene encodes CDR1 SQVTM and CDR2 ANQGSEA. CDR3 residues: CSATSSGDTEAFF. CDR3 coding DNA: TGCAGCGCCACGAGTTCGGGGGACACTGAAGCTTTCTTT.

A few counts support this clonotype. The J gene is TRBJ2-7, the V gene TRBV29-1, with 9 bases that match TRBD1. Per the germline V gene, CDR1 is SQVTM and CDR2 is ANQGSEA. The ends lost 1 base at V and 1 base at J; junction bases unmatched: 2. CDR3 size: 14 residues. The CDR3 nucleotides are TGCAGCGTTGAAGGAGGGACAGGGTCCTACGAGCAGTACTTC. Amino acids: CSVEGGTGSYEQYF.

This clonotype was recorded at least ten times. The DNA of the CDR3 is TGCAGTGCTAGTCCTCGGGGCCAAGAGACCCAGTACTTC. Its protein product is CSASPRGQETQYF. J is TRBJ2-5 and V is TRBV20-1, with TRBD2 as a possible D gene (5 bases). Germline assignment: CDR1 DFQATT and CDR2 SNEGSKA (reference sequence). Trimming cost V 3 bases and J 1 base, with 9 bases left between them. The CDR3 is 13 residues long.

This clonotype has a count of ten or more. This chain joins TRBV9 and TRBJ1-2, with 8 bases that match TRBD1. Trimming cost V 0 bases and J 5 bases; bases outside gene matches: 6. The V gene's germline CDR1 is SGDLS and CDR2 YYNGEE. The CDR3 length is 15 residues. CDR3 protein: CASSVGDRGLYGYTF. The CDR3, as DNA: TGTGCCAGCAGCGTAGGAGACAGGGGCCTATATGGCTACACCTTC.

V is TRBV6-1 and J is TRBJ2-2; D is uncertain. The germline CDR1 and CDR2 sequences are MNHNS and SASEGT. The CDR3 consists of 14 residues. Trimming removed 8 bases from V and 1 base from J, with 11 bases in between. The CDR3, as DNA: TGTGCCAGCCACACAGTGCTGAACACCGGGGAGCTGTTTTTT. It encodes CASHTVLNTGELFF.

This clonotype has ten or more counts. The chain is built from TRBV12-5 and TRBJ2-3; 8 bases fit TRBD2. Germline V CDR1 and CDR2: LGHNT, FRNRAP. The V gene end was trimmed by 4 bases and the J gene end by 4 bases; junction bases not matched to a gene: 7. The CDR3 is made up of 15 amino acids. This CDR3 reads CASGSGAGAADTQYF. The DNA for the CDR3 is TGTGCTAGTGGTTCCGGAGCGGGAGCGGCAGATACGCAGTATTTT.

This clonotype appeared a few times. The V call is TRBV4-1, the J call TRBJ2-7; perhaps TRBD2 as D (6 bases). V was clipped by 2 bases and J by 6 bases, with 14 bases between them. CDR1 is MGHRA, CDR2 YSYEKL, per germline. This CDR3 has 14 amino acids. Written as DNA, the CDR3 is TGCGCCAGCAGCCAAAGCGAGACTAGTGCCGAGCAGTACTTC. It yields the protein CASSQSETSAEQYF.

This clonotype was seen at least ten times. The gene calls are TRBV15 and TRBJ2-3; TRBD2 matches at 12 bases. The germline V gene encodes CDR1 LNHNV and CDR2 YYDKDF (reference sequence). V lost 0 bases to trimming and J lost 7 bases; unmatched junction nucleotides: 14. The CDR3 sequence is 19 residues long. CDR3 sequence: CATSRDLIKGLAGPNTQYF. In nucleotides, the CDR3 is TGTGCCACCAGCAGAGATCTAATCAAAGGACTAGCGGGACCCAATACGCAGTATTTT.

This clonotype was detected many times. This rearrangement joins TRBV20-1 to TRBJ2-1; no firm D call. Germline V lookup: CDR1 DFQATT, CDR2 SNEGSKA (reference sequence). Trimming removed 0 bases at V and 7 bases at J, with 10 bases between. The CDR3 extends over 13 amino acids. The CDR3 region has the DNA TGCAGTGCTAGAGAGGTCTCTAGGAATGAGCAGTTCTTC. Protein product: CSAREVSRNEQFF.

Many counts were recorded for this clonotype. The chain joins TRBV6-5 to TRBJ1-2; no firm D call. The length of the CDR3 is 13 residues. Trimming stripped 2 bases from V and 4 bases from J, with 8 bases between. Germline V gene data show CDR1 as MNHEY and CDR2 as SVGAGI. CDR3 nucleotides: TGTGCCAGCAGTTACGGACGAGGCTATGGCTACACCTTC. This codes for CASSYGRGYGYTF.

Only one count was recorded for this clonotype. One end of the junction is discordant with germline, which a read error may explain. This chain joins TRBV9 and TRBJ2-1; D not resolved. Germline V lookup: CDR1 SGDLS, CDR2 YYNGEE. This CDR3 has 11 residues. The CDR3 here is CASSSGHELFF. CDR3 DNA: TGTGCCAGCAGTTCCGGCCATGAGCTGTTCTTC.

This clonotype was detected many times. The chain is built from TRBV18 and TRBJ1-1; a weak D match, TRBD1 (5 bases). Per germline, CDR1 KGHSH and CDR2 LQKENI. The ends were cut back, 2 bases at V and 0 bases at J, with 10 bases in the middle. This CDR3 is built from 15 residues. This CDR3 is CASSPRWGMNTEAFF. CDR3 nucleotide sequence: TGTGCCAGCTCACCAAGATGGGGCATGAACACTGAAGCTTTCTTT.

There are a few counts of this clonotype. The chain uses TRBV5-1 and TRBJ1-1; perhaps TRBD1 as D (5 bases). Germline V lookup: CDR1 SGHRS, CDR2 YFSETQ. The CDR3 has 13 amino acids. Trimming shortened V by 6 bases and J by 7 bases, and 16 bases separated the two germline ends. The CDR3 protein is CASTGGTTSEAFF. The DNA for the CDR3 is TGCGCCAGCACCGGGGGGACCACAAGTGAAGCTTTCTTT.

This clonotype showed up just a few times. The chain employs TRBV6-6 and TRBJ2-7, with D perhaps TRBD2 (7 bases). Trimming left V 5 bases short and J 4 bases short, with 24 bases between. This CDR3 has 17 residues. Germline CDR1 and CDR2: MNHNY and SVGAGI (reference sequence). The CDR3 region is CASSQPGRGAGLYEQYF. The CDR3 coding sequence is TGTGCCAGCAGTCAACCTGGCCGGGGGGCGGGCCTTTACGAGCAGTACTTC.

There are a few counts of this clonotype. CDR3 loop: CASSRQVQAANYGYTF. CDR3 DNA sequence: TGTGCCAGCAGCCGCCAGGTCCAGGCTGCTAACTATGGCTACACCTTC. The chain has TRBV7-2 and TRBJ1-2; D remains unclear. Germline CDR1 is SGHTA and CDR2 is FQGNSA. The CDR3 covers 16 residues. V lost 5 bases, J lost 0 bases, and 16 bases lay in between.